This TCR beta chain appears in the sequencing data of a study of T cells in Graves' hyperthyroidism and ophthalmopathy (dated by TCRdb to between 2018 and 2021). General notes on the study: Peripheral blood was sampled at the time of initial diagnosis, prior to any treatment. To identify distinguishing TCR V-J signatures, a discovery cohort of 90 to 100 patients was used, comprising some 43 with Graves' ophthalmopathy and around 60 with stable Graves' hyperthyroidism. An independent validation cohort of 18 to 20 hyperthyroidism patients and more than 15 patients who later progressed to ophthalmopathy tested prospective prediction of ophthalmopathy. The 75 to 100 discovery patients were divided at random into training and test sets in a 7:3 ratio. The study also compared thyroid tissue and blood T-cell repertoires from more than 5 Graves' hyperthyroidism patients. After blood sampling, hyperthyroidism patients were treated with methimazole at a starting dose of 30 mg daily, and ophthalmopathy patients were treated with high-dose intravenous methylprednisolone. The paper reports TCR Vbeta CDR3 sequencing of roughly 140 peripheral blood samples: some 44 ophthalmopathy, under 80 hyperthyroidism and 17 progressor patients. Broad study findings and their caveats: Most expanded thyroid clonotypes (frequency above 0.001) were also found in blood, which suggests that blood repertoires may mirror thyroid immune responses. A 13 V-J signature model separated ophthalmopathy from stable hyperthyroidism, with around 90% sensitivity and about 81% specificity in cross-validation and 80%/75% in testing. No statistical method was used to fix the sample size in advance, and group allocation was not hidden from the investigators. During validation, the model predicted progression to ophthalmopathy a median of approximately 6.5 months ahead of onset, with roughly 65% sensitivity and 72% to 80% specificity.

The TCR beta CDR3 regions were amplified from RNA transcripts. A first-round RT-PCR of the TCR CDR3 used the HTBI primer set with the Qiagen OneStep RT-PCR kit. A second multiplex PCR round built the libraries, followed by size selection and purification. Paired-end sequencing of the libraries was performed with 100 bp reads on an Illumina HiSeq2000. From the authors' description of their analysis: SOAPnuke was used to process the raw data, throwing out any read that contained adapters or uncalled bases, had a mean Phred below 15, or lacked an exact constant-primer or identifier match. COPE v1.2.5 was used to merge high-quality paired reads, and clonotypes were defined as unique nucleotide sequences. MiTCR v1.1 was used to align clonotypes to the IMGT TRBV, TRBD and TRBJ reference segments. The analysis included only V-J combinations with a frequency above 0.0001, which together covered 99% to 99.2% of the repertoires. The TCS score was defined as F50 (clonal expansion) divided by E x V (chaos), with BLOSUM62-based TCRdist calculated between CDR3 peptides within each V-J. Welch's t-statistics and random forest reduced around 550 V-J features to about 12, which were used in a naive Bayes classifier (R e1071). In-frame beta chains were kept once TCRdb had trimmed the public reads at Q25 with fastp and called clones with MiXCR. Rows are combined by CDR3 protein, so each entry shows the most common genes and DNA. TCRdb assigned the V and J calls; the authors' analysis was not used. The sample yields around 340,000 distinct CDR3 sequences; about a sixth were counted once. Around 16% of the sample lies in the top ten.

The germline V gene (reference sequence) gives CDR1 as DFQATT and CDR2 as SNEGSKA. Reading from cysteine to phenylalanine, the CDR3 counts 14 amino acids. The DNA shown is the 42-base CDR3, in frame from base 1. A distance of 6 bases separates the germline ends of V and J, which lose 1 base and 2 bases respectively. This clonotype was detected many times. Its binding antigen is unknown. Qualities for individual bases were not recorded, and no much larger clone is one base off. Moderately to severely active disease, a Clinical Activity Score of at least 3, a NOSPECS grade of at least 4, and a duration under 3 months were present in ophthalmopathy patients. Exclusion was applied to patients with uncontrolled infections, other autoimmune diseases, pregnancy or lactation. Clinical symptoms, serum thyroxine and TRAb, thyroid ultrasound, and orbital computed tomography formed the basis for the diagnoses. PBMCs were isolated from approximately 10 ml of fresh peripheral blood by Ficoll-Paque density gradient centrifugation. Total RNA was extracted with Trizol reagent, and quality was checked on an Agilent 2100 Bioanalyzer.

The chain is encoded by TRBV20-1 joined to TRBJ2-6; too little of a D gene remains to name it. Sequencing used blood. The clonotype was recovered from a middle-aged woman with Graves' ophthalmopathy. CDR3 reads: CSARAGAGANVLTF. The DNA sequence is as follows: TGCAGTGCTAGAGCGGGTGCTGGGGCCAACGTCCTGACTTTC.